The 21 T cell receptor beta chains below all came from one sample that was sequenced in a study of blood T cell repertoires in COVID-19. Repertoires were generated with immunoSEQ multiplex PCR, while TCRdb's copy carries only in-frame clones and drops some. The sample consists of approximately 240,000 clones, 70% to 90% of them appearing once. Sequencing was done on a sample of peripheral blood. Receptors were obtained from a woman between 18 and 29 years old who had recovered from COVID-19.

The V gene is TRBV4-1, the J gene TRBJ2-6, with 13 bases that match TRBD2. Germline V gene lookup returns CDR1 MGHRA and CDR2 YSYEKL. The CDR3 covers 18 residues. J was trimmed by 0 bases and V by 9 bases; bases with no gene match: 8. CDR3 in DNA: TGCGCCAGTCGACCGGGACTAGCGGGGCCCTCTGGGGCCAACGTCCTGACTTTC. It specifies CASRPGLAGPSGANVLTF.

The gene calls are TRBV27 and TRBJ1-4, with a possible D match to TRBD1 (5 bases). CDR1 MNHEY and CDR2 SMNVEV come from the germline V gene (reference sequence). The CDR3 is 15 amino acids. V was trimmed by 10 bases and J by 4 bases, leaving 19 bases between them. CDR3 protein: CANLYESGDNEKLFF. DNA of the CDR3: TGTGCCAATTTATACGAATCGGGGGATAATGAAAAACTGTTTTTT.

This chain links TRBV7-9 with TRBJ2-5; D might be TRBD1 (6 bases). Germline CDR1 and CDR2: SEHNR and FQNEAQ (reference sequence). The CDR3 totals 13 residues. Deletions cut 4 bases from V and 9 bases from J, with 15 bases between. CDR3 sequence: CASSSSGAVPQYF. Written as DNA, the CDR3 is TGTGCCAGCAGCTCATCAGGGGCGGTTCCCCAGTACTTC.

This chain connects TRBV7-2 to TRBJ1-1; D not certain. Trimming removed 5 bases from V and 3 bases from J, with 19 bases in between. CDR1 is SGHTA and CDR2 is FQGNSA in the germline V gene. The CDR3 contains 16 residues. The CDR3 protein is CASSRDNSFVDTEAFF. Here the CDR3 DNA reads TGTGCCAGCAGCCGGGATAACAGCTTTGTGGACACTGAAGCTTTCTTT.

The J gene is TRBJ2-3, the V gene TRBV5-6; 7 nucleotides match TRBD2. V shed 0 bases, J shed 13 bases, and the junction held 8 bases outside the gene matches. CDR3 length equals 13 residues. Germline V gene lookup returns CDR1 SGHDT and CDR2 YYEEEE. The chain's CDR3 is CASSLAAGLLEYF. DNA of the CDR3: TGTGCCAGCAGCTTGGCAGCGGGACTCCTGGAGTATTTT.

The V and J genes are TRBV30 and TRBJ2-7, with 7 bases identical to TRBD2. The CDR3 runs 15 residues. CDR1 is GTSNPN and CDR2 is SVGIG in the germline V gene (reference sequence). The V segment lost 4 bases and the J segment 3 bases; nucleotides outside the gene matches: 12. The CDR3 reads CAWNPLGGRHYEQYF. Here the CDR3 DNA reads TGTGCCTGGAACCCACTGGGGGGGAGACACTACGAGCAGTACTTC. Full variable domain (missing parts from reference TRBV30 and TRBJ2-7): SQTIHQWPATLVQPVGSPLSLECTVEGTSNPNLYWYRQAAGRGLQLLFYSVGIGQISSEVPQNLSASRPQDRQFILSSKKLLLSDSGFYLCAWNPLGGRHYEQYFGPGTRLTVT.

The rearrangement uses TRBV7-3 and TRBJ1-4, with 9 bases fitting TRBD1. Germline V CDR1 and CDR2: SGHTA, FQGTGA. The junction had 5 bases not matched to a gene; V was cut back by 5 bases and J by 7 bases. The CDR3 has 14 amino acids. The CDR3 nucleotides read TGTGCCAGCAGCCTTACAGGGGGCAGTGAAAAACTGTTTTTT. This translates into CASSLTGGSEKLFF.

The chain links TRBV6-5 to TRBJ2-3; 11 nucleotides line up with TRBD2. V gave up 3 bases and J gave up 5 bases; unmatched junction bases: 4. The CDR3 is made up of 15 amino acids. The germline CDR1 and CDR2 sequences are MNHEY and SVGAGI. CDR3 nucleotides: TGTGCCAGCAGTTATAGCGGGAGGGCCGGAGATACGCAGTATTTT. This sequence encodes CASSYSGRAGDTQYF.

The V and J genes are TRBV19 and TRBJ2-7; TRBD2 aligns across 9 bases. This CDR3 has 15 residues. Germline CDR1 LNHDA, CDR2 SQIVND (reference sequence). V gave up 3 bases and J gave up 5 bases; unmatched junction bases: 8. The CDR3 spells CASSILAGGPHEQYF. In DNA, the CDR3 is TGTGCCAGTAGTATTCTGGCGGGAGGGCCACACGAGCAGTACTTC.

The chain recombines TRBV24-1 with TRBJ1-2, with TRBD1 as a possible D gene (5 bases). This CDR3 region has 15 residues. The germline V gene encodes CDR1 KGHDR and CDR2 SFDVKD. Trimming took 6 bases from V and 8 from J, leaving 21 bases between them. CDR3 sequence reads: CATSHPTGPAGGYTF. For the CDR3, the DNA is TGTGCCACCAGTCACCCCACAGGCCCCGCGGGAGGCTACACCTTC.

V usage is TRBV7-9 and J usage is TRBJ2-2, with D unresolved. This CDR3 is built from 14 residues. Trimming took off 2 bases at V and 5 bases at J, with 9 bases between the two ends. Germline V CDR1 and CDR2: SEHNR, FQNEAQ (reference sequence). The CDR3 spells CASSLPSVTGELFF. DNA for the CDR3: TGTGCCAGCAGCTTACCCAGTGTAACCGGGGAGCTGTTTTTT.

V and J are TRBV27 and TRBJ1-5, with a possible D match to TRBD1 (5 bases). This CDR3 region has 12 residues. In germline, CDR1 is MNHEY, CDR2 SMNVEV (reference sequence). V was cut by 8 bases and J by 3 bases, with 8 bases left in between. DNA of the CDR3: TGTGCCAGCGCGGGACTCAATCAGCCCCAGCATTTT. Its protein product is CASAGLNQPQHF.

This clone was seen only a few times. The chain recombines TRBV12-3 or TRBV12-4 with TRBJ1-2; D ambiguous. The CDR3 totals 13 residues. Trimming removed 3 bases at V and 2 bases at J, with 7 bases between. The CDR3 nucleotides read TGTGCCAGCAGTTTCGGCAGGAACTATGGCTACACCTTC. This translates into CASSFGRNYGYTF.

V gene TRBV23-1 combines with J gene TRBJ1-5; 9 nucleotides agree with TRBD1. TRBV23-1 is treated as an ORF (open reading frame) with a function not yet certain. J lost 5 bases, V lost 3 bases, and 14 bases had no gene match. CDR3 length equals 18 residues. DNA of the CDR3: TGCGCCAGCAGTCATCAGGTGGGTTGGACAGGGGAGGATCAGCCCCAGCATTTT. Its translation is CASSHQVGWTGEDQPQHF.

The gene calls are TRBV15 and TRBJ2-3, with D possibly TRBD2 on 5 matching bases. CDR3 length equals 14 residues. The germline V and J ends were trimmed by 5 bases and 4 bases, with 13 bases remaining between them. Germline V CDR1 and CDR2: LNHNV, YYDKDF (reference sequence). The CDR3 spells CATSAGQRADTQYF. CDR3 nucleotides: TGTGCCACCAGCGCCGGCCAGAGGGCAGATACGCAGTATTTT.

The V call is TRBV9, the J call TRBJ1-2; 7 bases are a match to TRBD1. With V trimmed by 3 bases and J by 4 bases, 9 bases remained unmatched. Per germline, CDR1 SGDLS and CDR2 YYNGEE. There are 15 residues in the CDR3. CDR3 in DNA: TGTGCCAGCAGCGAAGCCAGGGGACAGAGCTATGGCTACACCTTC. Its translation: CASSEARGQSYGYTF.

The rearrangement uses TRBV20-1 and TRBJ2-1; the D is unclear. Looked up from germline, CDR1 is DFQATT and CDR2 is SNEGSKA (reference sequence). The CDR3 sequence is 11 residues long. Deletions cut 6 bases from V and 8 bases from J, with 11 bases between. The CDR3: CSAPTYHEQFF. The CDR3 DNA sequence: TGCAGTGCCCCGACATACCATGAGCAGTTCTTC.

The rearrangement joins TRBV7-9 to TRBJ2-7, with 11 bases aligning to TRBD2. Losses at the gene ends were 4 bases for V and 0 bases for J; bases not matched to a gene: 2. The CDR3 totals 15 residues. Germline V gene sequence: CDR1 SEHNR, CDR2 FQNEAQ (reference sequence). The CDR3 DNA is TGTGCCAGCAGCTCGGGACTAGCGGTCTCCTACGAGCAGTACTTC. Its translation is CASSSGLAVSYEQYF.

CDR3 residues: CASSNRESEAFF. CDR3 nucleotide sequence: TGTGCCAGTAGCAACCGGGAGTCTGAAGCTTTCTTT. This rearrangement joins TRBV19 to TRBJ1-1, with D unresolved. Germline V lookup: CDR1 LNHDA, CDR2 SQIVND (reference sequence). Trimming removed 6 bases from V and 6 bases from J, with 11 bases in between. CDR3 length equals 12 residues. The variable domain in full, with the rest retrieved from reference TRBV19 and TRBJ1-1, is DGGITQSPKYLFRKEGQNVTLSCEQNLNHDAMYWYRQDPGQGLRLIYYSQIVNDFQKGDIAEGYSVSREKKESFPLTVTSAQKNPTAFYLCASSNRESEAFFGQGTRLTVV.

The chain recombines TRBV12-3 or TRBV12-4 with TRBJ1-6; the match to TRBD1 covers 7 bases. The V gene end was trimmed by 4 bases and the J gene end by 13 bases; junction bases not matched to a gene: 7. The CDR3 is 13 amino acids. The CDR3 spells CASSSVRGRPLHF. CDR3 nucleotides: TGTGCCAGCAGTTCCGTAAGGGGGCGGCCCCTCCACTTT.

The rearrangement links TRBV19 to TRBJ2-1, with D possibly TRBD2 on 6 matching bases. Deletions cut 3 bases from V and 4 bases from J, with 13 bases between. The germline CDR1 and CDR2 sequences are LNHDA and SQIVND (reference sequence). The CDR3 is made up of 15 amino acids. CDR3 nucleotides: TGTGCCAGTAGTATTCTAAGCGGGCCGTACAATGAGCAGTTCTTC. This codes for CASSILSGPYNEQFF.